These 5 T cell receptor beta chains share one sample of origin, sequenced in a study of blood T cell repertoires in COVID-19. Here immunoSEQ multiplex PCR was the method, and the copy in TCRdb shows in-frame clones only, minus some. This sample yields about 99,000 clones, of which about four fifths are seen a single time; more than 3% belongs to the top ten. Sequenced material: peripheral blood. The receptors derive from a woman older than 75 with active or convalescent COVID-19.

The V and J genes are TRBV5-1 and TRBJ1-2; 7 bases align to TRBD1. Germline values: CDR1 SGHRS, CDR2 YFSETQ. J lost 5 bases, V lost 0 bases, and 16 bases had no gene match. This CDR3 is built from 18 residues. The CDR3 region is CASSLEPGAGGRWYGYTF. The CDR3 nucleotides are TGCGCCAGCAGCTTGGAACCGGGGGCAGGGGGAAGGTGGTATGGCTACACCTTC.

The V call is TRBV18, the J call TRBJ2-3; 12 bases align to TRBD2. Germline CDR1 KGHSH, CDR2 LQKENI. Trimming took 2 bases from V and 6 from J; bases not matched to a gene: 6. This CDR3 has 16 residues. CDR3 in amino acids: CASSPNPGTSGDTQYF. The CDR3 bases are TGTGCCAGCTCACCAAATCCCGGGACTAGCGGGGATACGCAGTATTTT.

Details on this clone: The junction and the germline gene differ at one end; a read error may be behind it. The rearrangement links TRBV19 to TRBJ2-1; D perhaps matches TRBD2 (5 bases). The germline gives CDR1 LNHDA, CDR2 SQIVND (reference sequence). The CDR3 length is 16 residues. CDR3 DNA sequence: TGTGCCAGTAGTTTAGAGGGCTCACCAATTTACAATGAGCAGTTCTTC. Translated, it gives CASSLEGSPIYNEQFF.

V is TRBV5-1 and J is TRBJ2-2; 7 nucleotides agree with TRBD1. CDR1 is SGHRS, CDR2 YFSETQ, per germline. With 4 bases clipped from V and 1 base from J, the junction kept 4 bases outside the gene matches. There are 15 residues in the CDR3. The CDR3 here is CASSVRQGNTGELFF. The CDR3 DNA reads TGCGCCAGCAGCGTGCGACAGGGGAACACCGGGGAGCTGTTTTTT.

V usage is TRBV28 and J usage is TRBJ1-5, with TRBD1 matching over 11 bases. Germline values: CDR1 MDHEN, CDR2 SYDVKM. This CDR3 comprises 16 residues. The junction had 7 bases not matched to a gene; V was cut back by 7 bases and J by 2 bases. CDR3 protein: CASTLGQGVGNQPQHF. In DNA, the CDR3 is TGTGCCAGCACCTTGGGACAGGGGGTCGGCAATCAGCCCCAGCATTTT.